A single sample gave rise to the 11 T cell receptor beta chains below, sequenced in a study of vaccination and CD4 T cells after COVID-19. What these receptors recognize is not known. Stated treatment: approximately nine-day PBMC culture with coronavirus spike peptide pools or control peptides (ViraFEST assay). With the Oncomine TCR Beta short-read assay, DNA from cultured CD4+ T cells was sequenced. TCRdb re-called the PCR reads through MiXCR, storing one row per CDR3 protein. Here the sample spans over 10,000 distinct CDR3 sequences, about 50% being singletons. The sample was CD4+ T cells from blood, cultured in vitro. The origin of the receptors is a human donor who had recovered from COVID-19.

This clonotype has only a few counts. The CDR3 DNA follows: TGTGCCAGCAGCTTAGGAGCGGGGGGGACCAGCACAGATACGCAGTATTTT. Amino acids: CASSLGAGGTSTDTQYF. V usage is TRBV7-6 and J usage is TRBJ2-3; the match to TRBD2 covers 10 bases. Germline lookup yields CDR1 SGHVS and CDR2 FNYEAQ. V trimming: 1 base; J trimming: 0 bases; junction bases outside the gene matches: 4. The CDR3 is 17 residues long.

The V and J genes are TRBV7-2 and TRBJ1-2; D gene unclear. The CDR3 totals 11 residues. Germline CDR1 is SGHTA and CDR2 is FQGNSA. Trimming took off 4 bases at V and 7 bases at J, with 7 bases between the two ends. DNA for the CDR3: TGTGCCAGCAGCTATGGAGGTGGCTACACCTTC. This encodes CASSYGGGYTF.

There are a few counts of this clonotype. J is TRBJ2-3 and V is TRBV20-1; 8 bases are a match to TRBD2. J gave up 2 bases and V 7 bases, and 11 bases lay outside the gene matches. The CDR3 extends over 15 amino acids. Germline CDR1 DFQATT, CDR2 SNEGSKA (reference sequence). The CDR3 DNA follows: TGCAGTGGCCTGAGGGTAGCGGGGACCACAGATACGCAGTATTTT. Residues: CSGLRVAGTTDTQYF.

The chain employs TRBV5-1 and TRBJ2-4; D remains ambiguous. V was cut by 0 bases and J by 0 bases, with 16 bases left in between. The length of the CDR3 is 18 residues. CDR1 and CDR2 (germline): SGHRS, YFSETQ. CDR3: CASSLGPYSQLAKNIQYF. The CDR3 DNA follows: TGCGCCAGCAGCTTGGGGCCATACAGCCAACTAGCCAAAAACATTCAGTACTTC. The full variable domain, completed using reference TRBV5-1 and TRBJ2-4, is KAGVTQTPRYLIKTRGQQVTLSCSPISGHRSVSWYQQTPGQGLQFLFEYFSETQRNKGNFPGRFSGRQFSNSRSEMNVSTLELGDSALYLCASSLGPYSQLAKNIQYFGAGTRLSVL.

The chain links TRBV10-3 to TRBJ2-7; weak D call: TRBD1 (5 bases). CDR1 and CDR2 (germline): ENHRY, SYGVKD. V lost 7 bases and J lost 1, with 14 bases in between. The CDR3 is made up of 14 amino acids. Here the CDR3 reads CAITDLQDSYEQYF. As DNA, the CDR3 is TGTGCCATCACCGATCTACAGGATTCCTACGAGCAGTACTTC.

Of note for this clonotype: Mismatch with germline at one junction end may stem from a read error. This chain uses TRBV2 with TRBJ2-2, with D hard to call. The CDR3 runs to 16 residues. The V gene's germline CDR1 is SNHLY and CDR2 FYNNEI. Here the CDR3 reads CAGRPDWIENTGELFF. The CDR3 coding sequence is TGTGCCGGCAGACCTGACTGGATCGAGAACACCGGGGAGCTGTTTTTT.

The rearrangement joins TRBV7-2 to TRBJ2-5; D gene uncertain. The CDR3 runs to 16 residues. The V end was cut by 5 bases, the J end by 3 bases, with 19 bases between. Germline CDR1 reads SGHTA; CDR2 reads FQGNSA. CDR3 DNA sequence: TGTGCCAGCAGCAAACTCGCCCGGACGCCTAAAGAGACCCAGTACTTC. This translates into CASSKLARTPKETQYF.

In its sample, this clonotype was seen once. The V gene is TRBV5-1, the J gene TRBJ2-1; 10 bases agree with TRBD2. CDR3 size: 16 residues. Per the germline V gene, CDR1 is SGHRS and CDR2 is YFSETQ. J was trimmed by 4 bases and V by 4 bases; bases with no gene match: 8. The CDR3 DNA is TGCGCCAGCAGCGGCCCTCTAGCGGGGGTTTACAATGAGCAGTTCTTC. Residues: CASSGPLAGVYNEQFF. Looking up the rest from reference TRBV5-1 and TRBJ2-1 gives the full variable domain: KAGVTQTPRYLIKTRGQQVTLSCSPISGHRSVSWYQQTPGQGLQFLFEYFSETQRNKGNFPGRFSGRQFSNSRSEMNVSTLELGDSALYLCASSGPLAGVYNEQFFGPGTRLTVL.

This clonotype was counted once. V gene TRBV20-1 combines with J gene TRBJ1-4; 7 bases fit TRBD1. Trimming cost V 2 bases and J 4 bases; bases outside gene matches: 10. Germline V lookup: CDR1 DFQATT, CDR2 SNEGSKA (reference sequence). CDR3 size: 16 residues. The DNA for the CDR3 is TGCAGTGCTAGACCCTGGGCGGGACAGTATAATGAAAAACTGTTTTTT. It encodes CSARPWAGQYNEKLFF.

In its sample, this clonotype was seen a few times. The chain couples TRBV12-3 or TRBV12-4 to TRBJ1-1; TRBD1 is a possible D gene (5 bases). This CDR3 is 12 amino acids long. Trimming left V 7 bases short and J 11 bases short, with 17 bases between. The CDR3 nucleotides are TGTGCCAGCACCCCAGGGCAGGGTAGGGCTTTCTTT. Translated, it gives CASTPGQGRAFF.

The chain uses TRBV20-1 and TRBJ2-7; TRBD2 is a possible D gene (7 bases). V lost 5 bases and J 4 bases, leaving 18 bases between the germline ends. Germline V gives CDR1 DFQATT, CDR2 SNEGSKA (reference sequence). This CDR3 is 14 amino acids long. The CDR3 reads CSASSRGGGYEQYF. The CDR3 coding sequence is TGCAGTGCTTCTTCGAGGGGGGGAGGGTACGAGCAGTACTTC.